This TCR beta chain was sequenced for a study of shared clonotypes between healthy human individuals. Deep level was the assay's run setting. Replicate PCRs from sorted subsets contained about 200 ng DNA, which is 29,000 or so T cell genomes. Measured with immunoSEQ multiplex PCR; TCRdb has only the in-frame clones, and not every one. The sample yields some 2,000,000 clones, approximately 94% seen once. Germline V gene sequence: CDR1 SGHDT, CDR2 YYEEEE. Trimming removed 4 bases from V and 7 bases from J, with 11 bases in between. This CDR3 is built from 13 residues. CD8 cells regarded as naive lacked CD45RO, were positively chosen for CCR7, and omitted terminally differentiated effector memory CD45RA+ cells.

The source is a man aged 18-30 years in good health. The sequenced sample was naive CD8+ T cells sorted from blood. V gene TRBV5-6 combines with J gene TRBJ2-2; D gene ambiguous. CDR3 bases: TGTGCCAGCAGCCATGGGGTTGTCGGGGAGCTGTTTTTT. Amino acid sequence: CASSHGVVGELFF.